This T cell receptor beta chain appears in the sequencing data of a study of beta chain features in type 1 diabetes. Study-level findings and limits: Lower insertion and higher deletion counts appeared at VDJ junctions in type 1 diabetes patients.

The table lists this clone with a few counts. The antigen is unknown. Germline V gives CDR1 LGHNA, CDR2 YNFKEQ. The ends lost 2 bases at V and 2 bases at J; junction bases unmatched: 5. This CDR3 has 16 residues. Expressed TCRB transcripts were sequenced after all isolated RNA was converted to cDNA. TCRdb's table, derived via immunoSEQ multiplex PCR, lists solely in-frame clones and lacks some. The data contain 350,000 or so clones, about 20% of them singletons. The V gene is TRBV4-2, the J gene TRBJ1-5, with TRBD1 identical over 8 bases. The clonotype was recovered from a woman between 18 and 30 years old in good health. The sample was naive CD4+ T cells from blood. This chain's CDR3 is CASSQQQGAGNQPQHF. The CDR3 DNA follows: TGTGCCAGCAGCCAACAGCAGGGGGCCGGCAATCAGCCCCAGCATTTT.